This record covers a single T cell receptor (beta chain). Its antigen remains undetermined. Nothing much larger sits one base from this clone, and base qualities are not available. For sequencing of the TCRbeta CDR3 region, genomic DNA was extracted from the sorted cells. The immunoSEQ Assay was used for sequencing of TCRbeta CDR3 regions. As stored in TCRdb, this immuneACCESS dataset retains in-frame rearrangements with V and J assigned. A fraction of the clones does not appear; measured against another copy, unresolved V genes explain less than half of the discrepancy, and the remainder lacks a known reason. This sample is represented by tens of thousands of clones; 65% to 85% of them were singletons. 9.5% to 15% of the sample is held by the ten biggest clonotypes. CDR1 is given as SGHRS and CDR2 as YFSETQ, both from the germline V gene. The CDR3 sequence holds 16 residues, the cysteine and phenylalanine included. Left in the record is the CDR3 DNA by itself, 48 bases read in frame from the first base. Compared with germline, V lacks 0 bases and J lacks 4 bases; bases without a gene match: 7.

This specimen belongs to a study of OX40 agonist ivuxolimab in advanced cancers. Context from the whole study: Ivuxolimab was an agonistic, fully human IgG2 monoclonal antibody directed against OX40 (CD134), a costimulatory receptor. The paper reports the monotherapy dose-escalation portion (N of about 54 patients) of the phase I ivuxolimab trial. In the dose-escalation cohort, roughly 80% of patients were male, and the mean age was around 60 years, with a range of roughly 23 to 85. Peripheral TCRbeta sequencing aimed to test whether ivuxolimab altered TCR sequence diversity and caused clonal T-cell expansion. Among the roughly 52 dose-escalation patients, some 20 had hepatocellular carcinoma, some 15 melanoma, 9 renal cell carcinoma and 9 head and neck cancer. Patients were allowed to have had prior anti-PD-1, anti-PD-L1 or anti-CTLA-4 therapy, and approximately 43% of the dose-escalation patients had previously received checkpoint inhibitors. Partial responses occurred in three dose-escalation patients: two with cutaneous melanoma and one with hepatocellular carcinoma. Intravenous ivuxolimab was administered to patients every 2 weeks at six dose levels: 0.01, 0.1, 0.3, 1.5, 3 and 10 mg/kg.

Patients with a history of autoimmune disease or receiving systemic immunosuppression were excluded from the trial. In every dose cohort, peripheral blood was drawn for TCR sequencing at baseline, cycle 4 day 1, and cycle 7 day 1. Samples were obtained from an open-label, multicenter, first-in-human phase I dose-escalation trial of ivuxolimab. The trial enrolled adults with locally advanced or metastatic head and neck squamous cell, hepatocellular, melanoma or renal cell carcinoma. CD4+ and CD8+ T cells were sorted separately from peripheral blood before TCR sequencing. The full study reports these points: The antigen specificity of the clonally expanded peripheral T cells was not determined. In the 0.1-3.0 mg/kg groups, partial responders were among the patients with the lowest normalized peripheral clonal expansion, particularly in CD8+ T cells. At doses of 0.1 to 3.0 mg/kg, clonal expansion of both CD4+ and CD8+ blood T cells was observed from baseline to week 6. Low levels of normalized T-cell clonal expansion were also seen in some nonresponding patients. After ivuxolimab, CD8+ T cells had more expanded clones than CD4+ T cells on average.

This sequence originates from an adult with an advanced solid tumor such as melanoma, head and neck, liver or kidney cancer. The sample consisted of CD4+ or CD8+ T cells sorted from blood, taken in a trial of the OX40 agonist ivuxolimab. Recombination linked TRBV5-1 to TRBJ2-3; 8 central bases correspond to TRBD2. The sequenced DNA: TGCGCCAGCAGCTTGGTTGGTAGCGGGGTTTCAGATACGCAGTATTTT. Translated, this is CASSLVGSGVSDTQYF.